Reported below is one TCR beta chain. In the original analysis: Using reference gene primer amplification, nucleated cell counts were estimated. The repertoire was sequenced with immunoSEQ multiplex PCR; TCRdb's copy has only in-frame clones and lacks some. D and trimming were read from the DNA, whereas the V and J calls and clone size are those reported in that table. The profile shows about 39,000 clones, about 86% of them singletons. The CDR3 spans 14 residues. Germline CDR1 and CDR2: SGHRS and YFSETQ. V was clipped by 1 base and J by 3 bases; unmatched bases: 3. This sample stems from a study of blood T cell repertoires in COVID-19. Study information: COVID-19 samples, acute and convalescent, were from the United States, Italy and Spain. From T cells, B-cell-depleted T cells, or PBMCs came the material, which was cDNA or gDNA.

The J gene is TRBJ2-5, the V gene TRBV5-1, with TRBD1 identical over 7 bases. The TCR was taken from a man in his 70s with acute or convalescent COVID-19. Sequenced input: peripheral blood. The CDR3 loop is CASSLQQGKETQYF. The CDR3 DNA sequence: TGCGCCAGCAGCTTGCAACAGGGGAAAGAGACCCAGTACTTC.